This passage covers 23 T cell receptor beta chains from one sample sequenced in a study of memory CD4+ T cells and cytomegalovirus serostatus. Single viable CD3+CD4+CD8-CD45RO+ cells were sorted as the memory CD4+ T cells. Method: immunoSEQ multiplex PCR; TCRdb's copy keeps in-frame clones and lacks some. The data show 45,000 to 55,000 clones, around 78% seen once. Sample: memory CD4+ T cells from blood. The receptors come from an adult in good health and CMV-seronegative.

The chain couples TRBV18 to TRBJ2-2; D call uncertain. Trimming took off 1 base at V and 5 bases at J, with 5 bases between the two ends. CDR1 is KGHSH and CDR2 is LQKENI in the germline V gene. The CDR3 is made up of 13 amino acids. CDR3 sequence reads: CASSPQGTGELFF. CDR3 coding DNA: TGTGCCAGCTCACCACAGGGAACCGGGGAGCTGTTTTTT.

This clone was observed once. The chain combines TRBV29-1 with TRBJ2-7; TRBD1 is a possible D gene (6 bases). The CDR3 has 13 amino acids. Trimming removed 5 bases from V and 0 bases from J, with 11 bases in between. CDR1 and CDR2 from the germline V gene are SQVTM and ANQGSEA. In DNA form, the CDR3 reads TGCAGCGTTAGGACAGCCAACTCCTACGAGCAGTACTTC. As protein: CSVRTANSYEQYF.

This rearrangement joins TRBV7-2 to TRBJ1-4; D might be TRBD1 (5 bases). Looked up from germline, CDR1 is SGHTA and CDR2 is FQGNSA. The length of the CDR3 is 14 residues. Trimming took 2 bases from V and 7 from J, leaving 11 bases between them. The CDR3 here is CASSLRQGGEKLFF. The CDR3 region has the DNA TGTGCCAGCAGCTTAAGGCAGGGTGGTGAAAAACTGTTTTTT. Variable domain in full (rest from reference TRBV7-2 and TRBJ1-4): GAGVSQSPSNKVTEKGKDVELRCDPISGHTALYWYRQSLGQGLEFLIYFQGNSAPDKSGLPSDRFSAERTGGSVSTLTIQRTQQEDSAVYLCASSLRQGGEKLFFGSGTQLSVL.

V and J are TRBV6-5 and TRBJ1-2; 7 bases line up with TRBD1. Germline-derived CDR1 and CDR2 are MNHEY and SVGAGI. The V segment lost 6 bases and the J segment 6 bases; nucleotides outside the gene matches: 7. The CDR3 extends over 13 amino acids. The CDR3 spells CASSMTGLDGYTF. For the CDR3, the DNA is TGTGCCAGCAGCATGACAGGGTTGGATGGCTACACCTTC.

The chain couples TRBV7-2 to TRBJ1-2, with TRBD1 as a possible D gene (5 bases). V gave up 5 bases and J gave up 7 bases, with 17 bases separating them. Looked up from germline, CDR1 is SGHTA and CDR2 is FQGNSA. There are 14 residues in the CDR3. As DNA, the CDR3 is TGTGCCAGCAGCCAGCGGGACGGCTGGAGTGGCTACACCTTC. Protein: CASSQRDGWSGYTF.

This clone occurred once. The same CDR3 arises from other DNA sequences in this sample as well. The rearrangement uses TRBV5-1 and TRBJ1-1; TRBD1 matches at 7 bases. There are 15 residues in the CDR3. With 0 bases clipped from V and 5 bases from J, the junction kept 7 bases outside the gene matches. CDR1 and CDR2 (germline): SGHRS, YFSETQ. The CDR3 DNA reads TGCGCCAGCAGCTTGGTAGGGGGCGCCGGGACTGAAGCTTTCTTT. Protein product: CASSLVGGAGTEAFF.

The chain employs TRBV6-5 and TRBJ1-2; D is unclear. The CDR3 contains 13 residues. Per germline, CDR1 MNHEY and CDR2 SVGAGI. The germline V and J ends were trimmed by 3 bases and 8 bases, with 13 bases remaining between them. The CDR3 loop is CASSYPVNPGYTF. The CDR3 DNA reads TGTGCCAGCAGTTATCCAGTAAATCCCGGCTACACCTTC.

V usage is TRBV6-6 and J usage is TRBJ2-5; tentatively, D is TRBD1 (6 bases). This CDR3 spans 13 amino acids. The germline V and J ends were trimmed by 4 bases and 5 bases, with 11 bases remaining between them. Germline assignment: CDR1 MNHNY and CDR2 SVGAGI (reference sequence). CDR3 DNA sequence: TGTGCCAGCAGTTCGGGACACTGGGAGACCCAGTACTTC. It encodes CASSSGHWETQYF.

The chain joins TRBV6-1 to TRBJ2-5; 9 positions agree with TRBD1. Germline assignment: CDR1 MNHNS and CDR2 SASEGT. The CDR3 is made up of 16 amino acids. V lost 4 bases to trimming and J lost 1 base; unmatched junction nucleotides: 7. CDR3 in amino acids: CASSGGQGTSQETQYF. As DNA, the CDR3 is TGTGCCAGCAGTGGAGGACAGGGGACTTCCCAAGAGACCCAGTACTTC.

The chain combines TRBV5-6 with TRBJ1-2; D unclear. CDR3 length: 13 residues. The V end was cut by 1 base, the J end by 4 bases, with 8 bases between. Germline V gives CDR1 SGHDT, CDR2 YYEEEE. The CDR3, as DNA: TGTGCCAGCAGCTTGAGTGCTTCCTATGGCTACACCTTC. Amino acids: CASSLSASYGYTF.

In this sample, this clone turned up a few times. This sequence joins TRBV11-2 and TRBJ1-1, with a weak D call TRBD1 (5 bases). The CDR3 loop spans 12 amino acids. Per germline, CDR1 SGHAT and CDR2 FQNNGV. Trimming left V 4 bases short and J 7 bases short, with 10 bases between. The CDR3 reads CASSWDRFEAFF. In nucleotides, the CDR3 is TGTGCCAGCAGCTGGGACCGCTTTGAAGCTTTCTTT.

The chain couples TRBV5-1 to TRBJ1-1; 7 positions agree with TRBD1. The CDR3 consists of 14 residues. CDR1 is SGHRS and CDR2 is YFSETQ in the germline V gene. Losses at the gene ends were 4 bases for V and 1 base for J; bases not matched to a gene: 4. In DNA form, the CDR3 reads TGCGCCAGCAGCCCGACAGGGCAGAACACTGAAGCTTTCTTT. Its translation: CASSPTGQNTEAFF.

The rearrangement joins TRBV10-2 to TRBJ2-2, with 9 positions matching TRBD2. This CDR3 contains 15 residues. V dropped 10 bases and J dropped 3; count of bases not matched to a gene: 9. Per germline, CDR1 WSHSY and CDR2 SAAADI. This CDR3 is CATPASGIDTGELFF. The CDR3 nucleotides read TGCGCCACCCCGGCTAGCGGGATAGACACCGGGGAGCTGTTTTTT.

V usage is TRBV18 and J usage is TRBJ1-4, with a possible D match to TRBD1 (6 bases). The CDR3 loop spans 14 amino acids. From germline, CDR1 is KGHSH and CDR2 LQKENI. V shed 4 bases and J shed 5 bases, with 11 bases lying between them. This CDR3 is CASSLDRQNEKLFF. CDR3 bases: TGTGCCAGCTCACTAGACAGGCAGAATGAAAAACTGTTTTTT.

This clone was counted a few times. This chain links TRBV7-9 with TRBJ1-1; 7 nucleotides agree with TRBD1. CDR3 length: 13 residues. The ends lost 6 bases at V and 5 bases at J; junction bases unmatched: 6. Germline-derived CDR1 and CDR2 are SEHNR and FQNEAQ (reference sequence). The CDR3 DNA reads as TGTGCCAGCAGAGGGGGCTCTGAGACTGAAGCTTTCTTT. Encoded protein: CASRGGSETEAFF.

The chain combines TRBV29-1 with TRBJ2-6, with 7 bases identical to TRBD1. V lost 6 bases, J lost 4 bases, and 9 bases stayed unmatched. CDR1 is SQVTM and CDR2 is ANQGSEA in the germline V gene. The CDR3 is 15 residues long. Written as DNA, the CDR3 is TGCAGCGTCAGACAGGGCGGATTGGGGGCCAACGTCCTGACTTTC. Protein product: CSVRQGGLGANVLTF.

This chain connects TRBV9 to TRBJ2-6; the D is unclear. This CDR3 contains 16 residues. Germline V gene sequence: CDR1 SGDLS, CDR2 YYNGEE. Trimming removed 2 bases from V and 0 bases from J, with 9 bases in between. The CDR3 sequence is CASSVRRSSGANVLTF. CDR3 sequence (DNA): TGTGCCAGCAGCGTTAGACGGAGCTCTGGGGCCAACGTCCTGACTTTC. The complete variable domain, with remaining parts taken from reference TRBV9 and TRBJ2-6, reads DSGVTQTPKHLITATGQRVTLRCSPRSGDLSVYWYQQSLDQGLQFLIQYYNGEERAKGNILERFSAQQFPDLHSELNLSSLELGDSALYFCASSVRRSSGANVLTFGAGSRLTVL.

This chain connects TRBV14 to TRBJ2-7; tentative D call: TRBD2 (6 bases). V was cut by 1 base and J by 6 bases, with 16 bases left in between. The length of the CDR3 is 15 residues. The germline V gene has CDR1 SGHDN and CDR2 FVKESK. DNA for the CDR3: TGTGCCAGCAGCCAAGTCGGGGGAAGAGTGGGCGAGCAGTACTTC. This gives the protein CASSQVGGRVGEQYF.

The V and J genes are TRBV2 and TRBJ2-3; 8 bases align to TRBD2. CDR1 and CDR2 (germline): SNHLY, FYNNEI. The CDR3 runs 14 residues. After removal of 10 bases from V and 2 bases from J, the junction contained 8 bases not matched to a gene. The CDR3 sequence is CATVRGDPTDTQYF. The CDR3 DNA sequence: TGTGCCACCGTGCGGGGGGACCCCACAGATACGCAGTATTTT.

This clone appeared once. J is TRBJ2-1 and V is TRBV19; perhaps TRBD2 as D (5 bases). Trimming pared 3 bases from V and 9 bases from J, leaving 9 bases between. CDR1 is LNHDA, CDR2 SQIVND, per germline (reference sequence). This CDR3 spans 12 amino acids. CDR3 nucleotide sequence: TGTGCCAGTAGTATTCTAGGGAGTGAGCAGTTCTTC. Translated: CASSILGSEQFF.

The rearrangement links TRBV28 to TRBJ2-4; the D is unclear. The V and J ends lost 4 bases and 0 bases respectively, with 13 bases between them. The CDR3 length is 16 residues. The germline gives CDR1 MDHEN, CDR2 SYDVKM. For the CDR3, the DNA is TGTGCCAGCAGTTCCCCGGCCCGGATAGCCAAAAACATTCAGTACTTC. Translating gives CASSSPARIAKNIQYF.

The V and J genes are TRBV19 and TRBJ1-4; unclear D gene. V was shortened by 5 bases and J by 5 bases, with 15 bases between the two germline ends. Per germline, CDR1 LNHDA and CDR2 SQIVND (reference sequence). The CDR3 is made up of 15 amino acids. For the CDR3, the DNA is TGTGCCAGTAGTCCAAGCCTCGGGCAGAATGAAAAACTGTTTTTT. This translates into CASSPSLGQNEKLFF.

The chain couples TRBV4-3 to TRBJ2-2; a possible D gene is TRBD2 (5 bases). CDR3 length: 15 residues. Germline-derived CDR1 and CDR2 are LGHNA and YSLEER. The V gene lost 0 bases and the J gene lost 4 bases, with 9 bases spanning the gap. In nucleotides, the CDR3 is TGCGCCAGCAGCCAAGAAGCGGAGCTCACCGGGGAGCTGTTTTTT. Protein product: CASSQEAELTGELFF.